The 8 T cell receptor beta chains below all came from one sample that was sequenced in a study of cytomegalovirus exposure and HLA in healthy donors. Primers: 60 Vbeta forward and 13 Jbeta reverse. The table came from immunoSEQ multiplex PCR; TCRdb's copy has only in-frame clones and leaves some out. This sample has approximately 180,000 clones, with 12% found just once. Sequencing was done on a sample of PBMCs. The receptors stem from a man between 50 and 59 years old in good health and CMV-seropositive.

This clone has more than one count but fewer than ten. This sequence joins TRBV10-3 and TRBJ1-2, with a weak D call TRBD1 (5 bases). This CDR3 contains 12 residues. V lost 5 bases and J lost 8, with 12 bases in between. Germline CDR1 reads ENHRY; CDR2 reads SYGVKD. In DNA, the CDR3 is TGTGCCATCAGTCAGGGTGATGGGGGCTACACCTTC. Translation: CAISQGDGGYTF.

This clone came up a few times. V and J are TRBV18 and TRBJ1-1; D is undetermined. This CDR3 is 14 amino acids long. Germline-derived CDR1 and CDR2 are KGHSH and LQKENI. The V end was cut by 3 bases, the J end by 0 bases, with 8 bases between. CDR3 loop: CASSPSLLNTEAFF. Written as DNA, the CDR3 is TGTGCCAGCTCACCGAGCCTTTTGAACACTGAAGCTTTCTTT.

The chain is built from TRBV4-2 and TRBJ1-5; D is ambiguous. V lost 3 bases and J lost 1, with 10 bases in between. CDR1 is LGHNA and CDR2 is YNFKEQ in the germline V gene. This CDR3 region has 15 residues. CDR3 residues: CASSHPGESNQPQHF. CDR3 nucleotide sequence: TGTGCCAGCAGCCACCCCGGAGAAAGCAATCAGCCCCAGCATTTT.

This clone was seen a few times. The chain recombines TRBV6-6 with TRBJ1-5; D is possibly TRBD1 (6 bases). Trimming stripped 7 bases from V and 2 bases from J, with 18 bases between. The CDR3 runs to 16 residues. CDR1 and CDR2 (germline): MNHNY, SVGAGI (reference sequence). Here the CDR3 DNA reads TGTGCCAGCAAAGAAGGGGGACCCTATGGCAATCAGCCCCAGCATTTT. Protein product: CASKEGGPYGNQPQHF.

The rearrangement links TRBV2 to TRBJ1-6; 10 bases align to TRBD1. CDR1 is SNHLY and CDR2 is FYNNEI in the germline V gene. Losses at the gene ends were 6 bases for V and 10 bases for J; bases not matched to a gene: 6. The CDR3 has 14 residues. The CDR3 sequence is CASRGGTGDSPLHF. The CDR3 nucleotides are TGTGCCAGCAGGGGGGGGACAGGGGACTCACCCCTCCACTTT. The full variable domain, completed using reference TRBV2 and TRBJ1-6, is EPEVTQTPSHQVTQMGQEVILRCVPISNHLYFYWYRQILGQKVEFLVSFYNNEISEKSEIFDDQFSVERPDGSNFTLKIRSTKLEDSAMYFCASRGGTGDSPLHFGNGTRLTVT.

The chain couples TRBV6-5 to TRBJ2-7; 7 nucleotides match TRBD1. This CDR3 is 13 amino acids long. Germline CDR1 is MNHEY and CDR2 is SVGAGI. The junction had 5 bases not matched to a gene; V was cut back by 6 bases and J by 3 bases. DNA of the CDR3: TGTGCCAGCAGCCGTGGGACAGTCTACGAGCAGTACTTC. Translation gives CASSRGTVYEQYF.

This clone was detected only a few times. CDR3: CASSKGQGANEKLFF. In DNA form, the CDR3 reads TGTGCCAGCAGCAAGGGACAGGGGGCTAATGAAAAACTGTTTTTT. The chain combines TRBV5-6 with TRBJ1-4; TRBD1 aligns across 11 bases. Germline V gives CDR1 SGHDT, CDR2 YYEEEE. This CDR3 region has 15 residues. With V trimmed by 4 bases and J by 3 bases, 2 bases remained unmatched.

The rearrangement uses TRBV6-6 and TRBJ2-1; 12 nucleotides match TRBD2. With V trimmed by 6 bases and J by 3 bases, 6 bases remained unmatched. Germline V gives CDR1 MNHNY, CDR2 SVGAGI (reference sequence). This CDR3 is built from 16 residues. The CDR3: CASRSGLAGYYNEQFF. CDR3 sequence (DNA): TGTGCCAGCAGGTCGGGACTAGCGGGTTACTACAATGAGCAGTTCTTC.